The 19 T cell receptor beta chains below were found in one sample sequenced in a study of chemoradiotherapy in HPV16-positive cancers. Clones were sequenced by immunoSEQ multiplex PCR, and TCRdb holds only the in-frame ones, with some missing. The table has approximately 12,000 clones, around 87% seen once. The specimen comprised blood, sampled from a patient who underwent chemoradiotherapy. Receptor source: a human donor with HPV-associated anogenital cancer.

CDR3 amino acids: CASSPQGTGELFF. The CDR3 nucleotides read TGTGCCAGCAGCCCCCAGGGAACCGGGGAGCTGTTTTTT. The rearrangement uses TRBV7-3 and TRBJ2-2, with a weak D call TRBD1 (5 bases). Germline-derived CDR1 and CDR2 are SGHTA and FQGTGA. V lost 5 bases, J lost 5 bases, and 9 bases lay in between. This CDR3 is 13 amino acids long.

The rearrangement uses TRBV7-9 and TRBJ1-5, with 7 bases fitting TRBD1. V lost 5 bases and J lost 6; bases outside the gene matches: 7. This CDR3 has 14 amino acids. CDR1 SEHNR and CDR2 FQNEAQ come from the germline V gene (reference sequence). The CDR3 nucleotides read TGTGCCAGCAGCGACCCCACAGGGGTTCAGCCCCAGCATTTT. Translation: CASSDPTGVQPQHF.

This clone was counted a single time. The chain couples TRBV19 to TRBJ1-1; the D gene is possibly TRBD1 (5 bases). CDR1 is LNHDA and CDR2 is SQIVND in the germline V gene (reference sequence). The CDR3 is 14 residues long. V lost 7 bases to trimming and J lost 1 base, with 13 bases between them. In DNA, the CDR3 is TGTGCCAGTAAGTCAGGGAGAGCGAACACTGAAGCTTTCTTT. This translates into CASKSGRANTEAFF.

CDR3 in amino acids: CASSPNQGKETQYF. In nucleotides, the CDR3 is TGTGCCAGCTCACCCAATCAGGGTAAAGAGACCCAGTACTTC. The chain joins TRBV18 to TRBJ2-5; a weak D match, TRBD1 (5 bases). The CDR3 runs 14 residues. CDR1 is KGHSH and CDR2 is LQKENI in the germline V gene. Trimming took 3 bases from V and 3 from J, leaving 11 bases between them. Complete variable domain (other parts from reference TRBV18 and TRBJ2-5): NAGVMQNPRHLVRRRGQEARLRCSPMKGHSHVYWYRQLPEEGLKFMVYLQKENIIDESGMPKERFSAEFPKEGPSILRIQQVVRGDSAAYFCASSPNQGKETQYFGPGTRLLVL.

CDR3 loop: CASSLRVVRGNQPQHF. In nucleotides, the CDR3 is TGTGCCAGCAGTTTAAGGGTCGTACGGGGCAATCAGCCCCAGCATTTT. The rearrangement joins TRBV28 to TRBJ1-5; unclear D gene. This CDR3 is built from 16 residues. Germline CDR1 MDHEN, CDR2 SYDVKM. V was trimmed by 2 bases and J by 2 bases, leaving 13 bases between them.

The chain links TRBV6-6 to TRBJ2-7, with D uncertain. The V gene lost 4 bases and the J gene lost 0 bases, with 16 bases spanning the gap. The germline V gene has CDR1 MNHNY and CDR2 SVGAGI (reference sequence). The CDR3 loop spans 16 amino acids. The CDR3 loop reads CASSFPGSTPSYEQYF. CDR3 coding DNA: TGTGCCAGCAGTTTTCCGGGCAGTACCCCCTCCTACGAGCAGTACTTC.

The rearrangement joins TRBV6-1 to TRBJ1-5, with D perhaps TRBD1 (6 bases). There are 15 residues in the CDR3. CDR1 is MNHNS and CDR2 is SASEGT in the germline V gene. V was cut by 5 bases and J by 1 base, with 12 bases left in between. The CDR3 here is CASSLGGTSNQPQHF. DNA of the CDR3: TGTGCCAGCAGTTTAGGGGGGACGAGCAATCAGCCCCAGCATTTT.

The V and J genes are TRBV11-2 and TRBJ1-5; D is possibly TRBD1 (5 bases). V shed 2 bases and J shed 5 bases, with 7 bases lying between them. The CDR3 covers 13 residues. CDR1 is SGHAT and CDR2 is FQNNGV in the germline V gene. The CDR3 loop reads CASSLQGYQPQHF. The CDR3 DNA reads as TGTGCCAGCAGCTTACAGGGTTATCAGCCCCAGCATTTT.

The chain recombines TRBV6-9 with TRBJ1-1, with a possible D match to TRBD1 (5 bases). Trimming took off 8 bases at V and 2 bases at J, with 15 bases between the two ends. The length of the CDR3 is 14 residues. Germline loops: CDR1 MNHGY, CDR2 SVAAGI. The CDR3 sequence: CASLQTQGNTEAFF. The CDR3 DNA reads as TGTGCCAGCCTACAAACGCAGGGTAACACTGAAGCTTTCTTT.

The rearrangement links TRBV13 to TRBJ2-7; 7 nucleotides align to TRBD2. Germline V CDR1 and CDR2: PRHDT, FYEKMQ (reference sequence). CDR3 size: 14 residues. The V and J ends lost 3 bases and 2 bases, in that order; junction bases with no gene match: 4. The CDR3 coding sequence is TGTGCCAGCAGCTTTACGACTAGCCCCTACGAGCAGTACTTC. This encodes CASSFTTSPYEQYF.

The chain employs TRBV9 and TRBJ1-2; no firm D call. The CDR3 consists of 18 residues. Germline values: CDR1 SGDLS, CDR2 YYNGEE. V was clipped by 0 bases and J by 2 bases, with 20 bases between them. CDR3 nucleotide sequence: TGTGCCAGCAGCGTAGATAAAGGCAGGAAAAGGGCCAACTATGGCTACACCTTC. This codes for CASSVDKGRKRANYGYTF.

J is TRBJ1-2 and V is TRBV4-1; no clear D gene. The CDR3 spans 18 residues. Germline V gene lookup returns CDR1 MGHRA and CDR2 YSYEKL. Trimming stripped 0 bases from V and 8 bases from J, with 25 bases between. CDR3 residues: CASSQDSQFGDRIMGYTF. CDR3 nucleotides: TGCGCCAGCAGCCAAGATTCCCAGTTCGGGGATCGAATTATGGGCTACACCTTC.

The DNA for the CDR3 is TGCGCCAGCAGCCCCGGGGGGGTGGAATCCGAGCAGTACTTC. Translated: CASSPGGVESEQYF. The chain joins TRBV5-1 to TRBJ2-7; 8 nucleotides match TRBD2. The CDR3 sequence is 14 residues long. V lost 4 bases, J lost 6 bases, and 9 bases stayed unmatched. CDR1 and CDR2 (germline): SGHRS, YFSETQ.

V and J are TRBV11-2 and TRBJ2-2; 10 bases match TRBD2. The trim removed 6 bases at V and 6 bases at J, leaving 10 bases unmatched. The CDR3 covers 16 residues. Germline CDR1 reads SGHAT; CDR2 reads FQNNGV. For the CDR3, the DNA is TGTGCCAGCAGACCCGAGCGGGGGGGCGGCCCCGGGGAGCTGTTTTTT. This translates into CASRPERGGGPGELFF.

This chain uses TRBV28 with TRBJ1-2; 8 bases match TRBD1. This CDR3 comprises 15 residues. J was trimmed by 4 bases and V by 4 bases; bases with no gene match: 8. Germline V gene data show CDR1 as MDHEN and CDR2 as SYDVKM. The CDR3, as DNA: TGTGCCAGCAGTTGGAGGGGACAGGCCTCCTATGGCTACACCTTC. Amino acid sequence: CASSWRGQASYGYTF.

The V gene is TRBV5-4, the J gene TRBJ2-5; TRBD1 or TRBD2 may be the D gene (5 bases each). CDR1 SGHNT and CDR2 YYREEE come from the germline V gene (reference sequence). This CDR3 comprises 15 residues. The V end lost 1 base, the J end lost 7 bases, and 17 bases lay between the germline ends. The DNA of the CDR3 is TGTGCCAGCAGCTTGCTATCGGGGCCCGGTGGGACCCAGTACTTC. It translates to CASSLLSGPGGTQYF.

The chain uses TRBV5-4 and TRBJ1-3, with D possibly matching TRBD1 (5 bases). Germline-derived CDR1 and CDR2 are SGHNT and YYREEE (reference sequence). The CDR3 spans 14 residues. V dropped 4 bases and J dropped 8 bases, with 16 bases sitting between them. CDR3 residues: CASSKVGGTDTIYF. CDR3 nucleotides: TGTGCCAGCAGCAAGGTGGGAGGGACGGACACCATATATTTT.

This chain connects TRBV15 to TRBJ1-3; D possibly corresponds to TRBD1 (5 bases). V lost 2 bases and J 0 bases, leaving 8 bases between the germline ends. Per the germline V gene, CDR1 is LNHNV and CDR2 is YYDKDF (reference sequence). The CDR3 sequence is 15 residues long. CDR3 nucleotide sequence: TGTGCCACCAGCAGACAGGGCCACTCTGGAAACACCATATATTTT. Encoded protein: CATSRQGHSGNTIYF.

This clone was observed a few times. The sample contains more than one DNA sequence encoding this CDR3. This chain uses TRBV19 with TRBJ2-7, with D unresolved. Trimming took off 3 bases at V and 3 bases at J, with 9 bases between the two ends. CDR3 length: 13 residues. Per the germline V gene, CDR1 is LNHDA and CDR2 is SQIVND (reference sequence). As DNA, the CDR3 is TGTGCCAGTAGTATTTCAGTGAGCTACGAGCAGTACTTC. Protein sequence: CASSISVSYEQYF.